Reported below is one TCR beta chain. Its specificity is unknown. The table came from immunoSEQ multiplex PCR; TCRdb's copy has only in-frame clones and leaves some out. Of around 180,000 clones listed, around 89% are singletons. This sample was taken from a study of radiation and T cells in renal cell carcinoma. Whole-study findings and limits: From baseline, blood top tumor clonotypes peaked at 2 weeks post-radiation.

Time point described: blood 4 weeks post-SBRT, at nephrectomy. The treatment was: 15 Gy SBRT to primary tumor, nephrectomy 4 weeks later. Nephrectomy followed 15 Gy stereotactic body radiation by 4 weeks. This CDR3 region has 15 residues. V lost 4 bases and J 0 bases, leaving 12 bases between the germline ends. Looked up from germline, CDR1 is SGHNT and CDR2 is YYREEE (reference sequence). The source was blood, collected from a patient whose treatment included radiotherapy and nephrectomy. This chain uses TRBV5-4 with TRBJ2-3; possibly TRBD2 for D (6 bases). The TCR was taken from a woman aged 50 to 60 with renal cell carcinoma. CDR3 coding DNA: TGTGCCAGCAGCGTTACTAGCCTGAGCACAGATACGCAGTATTTT. Its protein is CASSVTSLSTDTQYF.